Included here is one T cell receptor (beta chain) sequence, with context. These data originate in a study of blood T cell repertoires in COVID-19. About the study: Samples taken during acute and convalescent COVID-19 were collected in the United States, Italy and Spain.

This CDR3 contains 16 residues. Trimming stripped 5 bases from V and 5 bases from J, with 22 bases between. Germline V gene sequence: CDR1 SGHAT, CDR2 FQNNGV. TCRdb's table, derived via immunoSEQ multiplex PCR, lists solely in-frame clones and lacks some. The sample shows about 120,000 clones, 88% of them seen only once. Sequencing input: peripheral blood. The chain joins TRBV11-2 to TRBJ2-7; D may be TRBD2 (6 bases). The sequence was collected from a woman between 50 and 59 years old with acute or convalescent COVID-19. This chain's CDR3 is CASSLTLATRGHEQYF. For the CDR3, the DNA is TGTGCCAGCAGCCTAACCCTAGCGACGAGGGGCCACGAGCAGTACTTC.